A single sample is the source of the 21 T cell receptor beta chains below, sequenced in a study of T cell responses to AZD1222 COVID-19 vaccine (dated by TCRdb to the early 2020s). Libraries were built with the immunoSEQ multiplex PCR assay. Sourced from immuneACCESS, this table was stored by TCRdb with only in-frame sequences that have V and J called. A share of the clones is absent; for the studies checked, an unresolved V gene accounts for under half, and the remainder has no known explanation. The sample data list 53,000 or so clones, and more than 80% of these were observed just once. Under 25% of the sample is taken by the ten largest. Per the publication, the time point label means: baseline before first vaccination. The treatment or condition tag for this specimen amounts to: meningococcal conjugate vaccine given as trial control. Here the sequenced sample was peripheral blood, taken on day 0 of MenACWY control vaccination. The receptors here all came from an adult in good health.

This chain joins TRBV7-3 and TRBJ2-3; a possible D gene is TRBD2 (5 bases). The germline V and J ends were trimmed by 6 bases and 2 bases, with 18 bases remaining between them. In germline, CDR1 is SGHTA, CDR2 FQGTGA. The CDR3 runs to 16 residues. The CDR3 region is CASSFTASTPTDTQYF. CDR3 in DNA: TGTGCCAGCAGTTTTACGGCTAGCACGCCCACAGATACGCAGTATTTT.

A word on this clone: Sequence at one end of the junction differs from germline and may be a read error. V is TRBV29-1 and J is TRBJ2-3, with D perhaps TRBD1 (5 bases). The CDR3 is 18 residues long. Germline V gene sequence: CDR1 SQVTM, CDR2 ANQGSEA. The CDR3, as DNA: TGCAGCGTGGAAGAATACACAACGGACAACCCCTTCCCAGATACGCAGTATTTT. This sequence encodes CSVEEYTTDNPFPDTQYF.

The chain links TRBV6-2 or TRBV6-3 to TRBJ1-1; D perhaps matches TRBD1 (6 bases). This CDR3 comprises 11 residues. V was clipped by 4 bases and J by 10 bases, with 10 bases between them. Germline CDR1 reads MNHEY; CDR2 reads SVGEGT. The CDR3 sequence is CASSSTGRAFF. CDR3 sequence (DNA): TGTGCCAGCAGTTCTACAGGGAGAGCTTTCTTT.

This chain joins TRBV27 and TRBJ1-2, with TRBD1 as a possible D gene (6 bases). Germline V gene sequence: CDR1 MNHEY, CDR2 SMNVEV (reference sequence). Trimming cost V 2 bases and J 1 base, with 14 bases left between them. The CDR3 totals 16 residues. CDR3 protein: CASSLRRAGDNYGYTF. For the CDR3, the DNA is TGTGCCAGCAGTTTAAGGCGGGCAGGGGATAACTATGGCTACACCTTC.

CDR3 sequence: CASGEDRGNEQYF. CDR3 coding DNA: TGTGCCAGCGGAGAGGACAGGGGAAACGAGCAGTACTTC. The V gene is TRBV28, the J gene TRBJ2-7; the match to TRBD1 covers 9 bases. This CDR3 is built from 13 residues. With 8 bases clipped from V and 5 bases from J, the junction kept 7 bases outside the gene matches. Germline CDR1 and CDR2: MDHEN and SYDVKM.

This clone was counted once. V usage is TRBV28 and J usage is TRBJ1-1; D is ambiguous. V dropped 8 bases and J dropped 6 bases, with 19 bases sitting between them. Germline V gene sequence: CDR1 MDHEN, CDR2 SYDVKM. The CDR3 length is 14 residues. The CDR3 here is CASSLEALGAEAFF. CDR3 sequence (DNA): TGTGCCAGCTCCTTAGAGGCCTTGGGAGCTGAAGCTTTCTTT.

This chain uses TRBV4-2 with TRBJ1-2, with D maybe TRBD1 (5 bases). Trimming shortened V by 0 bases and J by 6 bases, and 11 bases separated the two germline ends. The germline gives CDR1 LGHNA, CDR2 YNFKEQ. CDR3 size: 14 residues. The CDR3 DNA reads TGTGCCAGCAGCCAAGAGAAGGGGCGGGATGGCTACACCTTC. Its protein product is CASSQEKGRDGYTF.

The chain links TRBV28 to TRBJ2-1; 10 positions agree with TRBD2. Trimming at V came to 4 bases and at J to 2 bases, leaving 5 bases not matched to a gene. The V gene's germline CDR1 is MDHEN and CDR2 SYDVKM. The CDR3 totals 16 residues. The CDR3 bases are TGTGCCAGCAGTTCCGTAGCGGGAGGCCCCTACAATGAGCAGTTCTTC. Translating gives CASSSVAGGPYNEQFF.

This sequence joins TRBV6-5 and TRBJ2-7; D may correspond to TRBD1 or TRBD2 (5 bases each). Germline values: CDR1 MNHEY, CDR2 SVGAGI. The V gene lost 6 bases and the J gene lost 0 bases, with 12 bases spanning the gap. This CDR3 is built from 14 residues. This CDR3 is CASRAPGTSYEQYF. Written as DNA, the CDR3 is TGTGCCAGCAGAGCTCCCGGGACCTCCTACGAGCAGTACTTC.

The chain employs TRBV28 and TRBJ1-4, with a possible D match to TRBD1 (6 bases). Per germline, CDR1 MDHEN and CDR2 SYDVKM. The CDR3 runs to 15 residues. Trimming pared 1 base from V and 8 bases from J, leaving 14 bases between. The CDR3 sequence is CASSLLEQGREKLFF. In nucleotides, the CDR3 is TGTGCCAGCAGTTTATTAGAACAGGGTCGAGAAAAACTGTTTTTT.

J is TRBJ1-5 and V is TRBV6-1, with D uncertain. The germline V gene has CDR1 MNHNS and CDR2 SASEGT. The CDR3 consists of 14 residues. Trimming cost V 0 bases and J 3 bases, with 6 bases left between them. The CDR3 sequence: CASSEAWTNQPQHF. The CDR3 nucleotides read TGTGCCAGCAGTGAAGCATGGACCAATCAGCCCCAGCATTTT.

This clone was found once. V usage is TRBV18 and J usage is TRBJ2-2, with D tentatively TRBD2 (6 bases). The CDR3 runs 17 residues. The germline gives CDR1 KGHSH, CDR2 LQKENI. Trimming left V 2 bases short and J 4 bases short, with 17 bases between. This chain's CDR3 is CASSPNAGTGPTGELFF. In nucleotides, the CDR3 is TGTGCCAGCTCACCAAACGCCGGGACTGGACCCACCGGGGAGCTGTTTTTT. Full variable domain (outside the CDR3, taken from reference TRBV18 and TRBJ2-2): NAGVMQNPRHLVRRRGQEARLRCSPMKGHSHVYWYRQLPEEGLKFMVYLQKENIIDESGMPKERFSAEFPKEGPSILRIQQVVRGDSAAYFCASSPNAGTGPTGELFFGEGSRLTVL.

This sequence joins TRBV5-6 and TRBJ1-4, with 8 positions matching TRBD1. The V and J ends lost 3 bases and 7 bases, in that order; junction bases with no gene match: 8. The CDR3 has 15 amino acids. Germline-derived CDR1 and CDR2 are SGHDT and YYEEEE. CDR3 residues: CASSSRQGRFEKLFF. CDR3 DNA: TGTGCCAGCAGCTCCCGACAGGGGAGGTTTGAAAAACTGTTTTTT.

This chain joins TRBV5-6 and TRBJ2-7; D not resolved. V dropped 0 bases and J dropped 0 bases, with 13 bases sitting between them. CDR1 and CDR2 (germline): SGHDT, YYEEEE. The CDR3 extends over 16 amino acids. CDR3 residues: CASSLEGHGNSYEQYF. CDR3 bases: TGTGCCAGCAGCTTGGAAGGGCACGGTAACTCCTACGAGCAGTACTTC.

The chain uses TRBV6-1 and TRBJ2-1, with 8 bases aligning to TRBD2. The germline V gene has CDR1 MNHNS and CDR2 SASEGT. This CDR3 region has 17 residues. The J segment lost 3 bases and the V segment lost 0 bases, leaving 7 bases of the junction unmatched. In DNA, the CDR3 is TGTGCCAGCAGTGAAGCAGGCGGGGGGTCGGTCTACAATGAGCAGTTCTTC. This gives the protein CASSEAGGGSVYNEQFF.

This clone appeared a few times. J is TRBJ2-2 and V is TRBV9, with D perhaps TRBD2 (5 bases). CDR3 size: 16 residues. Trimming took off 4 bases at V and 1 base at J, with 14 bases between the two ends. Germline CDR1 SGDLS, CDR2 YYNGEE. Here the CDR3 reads CASSPGSRGNTGELFF. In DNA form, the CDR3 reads TGTGCCAGCAGCCCAGGATCCCGGGGGAACACCGGGGAGCTGTTTTTT.

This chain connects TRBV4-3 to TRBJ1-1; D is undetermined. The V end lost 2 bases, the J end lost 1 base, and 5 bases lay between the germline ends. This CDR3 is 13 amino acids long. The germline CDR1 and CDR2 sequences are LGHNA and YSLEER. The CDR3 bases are TGCGCCAGCAGCCAATCCTCGAACACTGAAGCTTTCTTT. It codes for CASSQSSNTEAFF.

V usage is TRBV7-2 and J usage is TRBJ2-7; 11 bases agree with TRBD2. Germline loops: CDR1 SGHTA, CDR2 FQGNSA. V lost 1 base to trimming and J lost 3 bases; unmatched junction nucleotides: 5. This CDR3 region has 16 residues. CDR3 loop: CASSLGLLAGGYEQYF. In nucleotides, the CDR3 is TGTGCCAGCAGCTTAGGACTCCTAGCGGGAGGCTACGAGCAGTACTTC.

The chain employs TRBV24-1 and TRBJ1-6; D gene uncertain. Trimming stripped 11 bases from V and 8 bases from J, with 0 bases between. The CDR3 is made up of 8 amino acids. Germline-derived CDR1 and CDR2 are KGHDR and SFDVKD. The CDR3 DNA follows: TGTGCCAATTCACCCCTCCACTTT. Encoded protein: CANSPLHF.

CDR3 nucleotide sequence: TGTGCCAGCAGCGCTGACTGGGCAGTTAATAATTCACCCCTCCACTTT. Protein sequence: CASSADWAVNNSPLHF. The rearrangement joins TRBV5-5 to TRBJ1-6; D is unclear. V was clipped by 4 bases and J by 5 bases, with 16 bases between them. Germline V gene data show CDR1 as SGHKS and CDR2 as YYEKEE (reference sequence). The CDR3 runs to 16 residues.

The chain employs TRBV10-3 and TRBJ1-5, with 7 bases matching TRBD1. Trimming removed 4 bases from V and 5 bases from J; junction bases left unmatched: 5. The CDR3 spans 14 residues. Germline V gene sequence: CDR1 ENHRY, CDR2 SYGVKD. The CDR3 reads CAISGGGQHQPQHF. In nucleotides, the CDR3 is TGTGCCATCAGTGGGGGGGGACAGCATCAGCCCCAGCATTTT.